This TCR beta chain was sequenced during a study of blood T cells in healthy people across ages. The authors ran a second PCR of about 6 to 11 cycles using a sample-barcoded 5' primer and a J-beta primer mix. TCRdb re-called the 5' RACE reads with MiXCR, one entry per CDR3 protein. This repertoire shows under 1,100,000 distinct CDR3 sequences, roughly a quarter found once; its top ten account for around 0.75%. This CDR3 region has 13 residues. The germline CDR1 and CDR2 sequences are MNHNY and SVGAGI (reference sequence). V was cut by 0 bases and J by 6 bases, with 9 bases left in between. This same sample was also part of a study on T cells of mothers and their children.

The J gene is TRBJ2-7, the V gene TRBV6-6, with a tentative D call TRBD2 (5 bases). The sample comprised blood. This clonotype originated in a girl aged 2 to 9 in good health. CDR3 residues: CASSYSGSGEQYF. CDR3 in DNA: TGTGCCAGCAGTTACTCAGGGAGTGGCGAGCAGTACTTC.